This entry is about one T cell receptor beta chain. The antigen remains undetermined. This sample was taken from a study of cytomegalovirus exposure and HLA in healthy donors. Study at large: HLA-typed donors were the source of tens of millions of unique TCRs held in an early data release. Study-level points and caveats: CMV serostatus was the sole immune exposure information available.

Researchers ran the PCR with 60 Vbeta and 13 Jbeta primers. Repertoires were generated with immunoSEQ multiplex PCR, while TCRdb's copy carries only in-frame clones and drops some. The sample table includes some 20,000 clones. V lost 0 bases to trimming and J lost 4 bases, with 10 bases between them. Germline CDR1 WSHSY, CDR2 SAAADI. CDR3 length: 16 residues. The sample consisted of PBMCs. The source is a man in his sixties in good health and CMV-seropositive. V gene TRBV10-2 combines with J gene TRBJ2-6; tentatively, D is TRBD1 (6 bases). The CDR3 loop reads CASSESKGVGANVLTF. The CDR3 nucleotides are TGCGCCAGCAGTGAGTCAAAGGGGGTCGGGGCCAACGTCCTGACTTTC.